One and the same sample provided the 26 T cell receptor beta chains below, sequenced in a study of blood T cell repertoires in COVID-19. Sequenced by immunoSEQ multiplex PCR; TCRdb stores in-frame clones only, minus some. The sample carries some 400,000 clones, about 88% recorded once. Sequenced: peripheral blood. These receptors were obtained from a human donor in a cohort sampled during active COVID-19.

This clone has just a few counts. V gene TRBV6-5 combines with J gene TRBJ1-2, with D maybe TRBD1 (5 bases). This CDR3 contains 14 residues. Germline CDR1 is MNHEY and CDR2 is SVGAGI. Between the trimmed V and J ends, which lost 6 bases and 1 base, there was a span of 12 bases. This chain's CDR3 is CASSSTVNNYGYTF. The CDR3 coding sequence is TGTGCCAGCAGCTCGACAGTTAATAACTATGGCTACACCTTC.

CDR3 protein: CASSWEGDQPQHF. Here the CDR3 DNA reads TGTGCCAGCAGTTGGGAGGGGGACCAGCCCCAGCATTTT. The rearrangement links TRBV12-3 or TRBV12-4 to TRBJ1-5; tentative D call: TRBD1 (6 bases). Trimming took off 4 bases at V and 7 bases at J, with 11 bases between the two ends. The length of the CDR3 is 13 residues.

This clone came up once. The CDR3 sequence is CASSQDGSEKETQYF. The CDR3 nucleotides are TGTGCCAGCAGCCAAGATGGTAGCGAGAAAGAGACCCAGTACTTC. The chain has TRBV3-1 (or the pseudogene TRBV3-2) and TRBJ2-5, with D possibly TRBD2 on 5 matching bases. V was shortened by 0 bases and J by 3 bases, with 11 bases between the two germline ends. CDR1 is LGHDT and CDR2 is YNNKEL in the germline V gene (reference sequence). This CDR3 is 15 amino acids long.

This sequence joins TRBV7-6 and TRBJ2-5; 13 nucleotides match TRBD2. Per the germline V gene, CDR1 is SGHVS and CDR2 is FNYEAQ. The CDR3 spans 15 residues. The V segment lost 5 bases and the J segment 5 bases; nucleotides outside the gene matches: 5. CDR3 in DNA: TGTGCCAGCAGCCACGGACTAGCGGGGGAGGAGACCCAGTACTTC. Translated, it gives CASSHGLAGEETQYF.

The CDR3 DNA is TGTGCCAGCAGTCCGGTCGGGGGGGTGGATACGCAGTATTTT. Translation: CASSPVGGVDTQYF. V usage is TRBV28 and J usage is TRBJ2-3, with 8 bases matching TRBD2. With 5 bases clipped from V and 6 bases from J, the junction kept 7 bases outside the gene matches. Looked up from germline, CDR1 is MDHEN and CDR2 is SYDVKM. This CDR3 region has 14 residues.

V usage is TRBV27 and J usage is TRBJ1-1, with D hard to call. The CDR3 is 13 amino acids. The V and J ends lost 0 bases and 7 bases respectively, with 9 bases between them. CDR1 is MNHEY and CDR2 is SMNVEV in the germline V gene (reference sequence). Written as DNA, the CDR3 is TGTGCCAGCAGTTTATCTTTACAGTTTGAAGCTTTCTTT. This translates into CASSLSLQFEAFF.

The table lists this clone with a count of one. The chain is built from TRBV10-2 and TRBJ2-2; 11 positions agree with TRBD2. From germline, CDR1 is WSHSY and CDR2 SAAADI. This CDR3 region has 15 residues. With V trimmed by 7 bases and J by 2 bases, 3 bases remained unmatched. CDR3 bases: TGCGCCAGCACCACTAGCGGGAGAAACACCGGGGAGCTGTTTTTT. Encoded protein: CASTTSGRNTGELFF.

This chain uses TRBV20-1 with TRBJ1-5; 10 nucleotides line up with TRBD1. CDR3 length equals 17 residues. Germline values: CDR1 DFQATT, CDR2 SNEGSKA (reference sequence). After removal of 3 bases from V and 5 bases from J, the junction contained 13 bases not matched to a gene. CDR3 nucleotides: TGCAGTGCTAGTGGAGGACAGGGGGTCGACGTTGATCAGCCCCAGCATTTT. This sequence encodes CSASGGQGVDVDQPQHF.

The J gene is TRBJ1-6, the V gene TRBV2; 9 nucleotides match TRBD1. This CDR3 is 14 amino acids long. The V gene's germline CDR1 is SNHLY and CDR2 FYNNEI. Trimming cost V 6 bases and J 8 bases; bases outside gene matches: 5. As DNA, the CDR3 is TGTGCCAGCAGCTTTACAGGGGGCGATTCACCCCTCCACTTT. This gives the protein CASSFTGGDSPLHF. The complete variable domain, with remaining parts taken from reference TRBV2 and TRBJ1-6, reads EPEVTQTPSHQVTQMGQEVILRCVPISNHLYFYWYRQILGQKVEFLVSFYNNEISEKSEIFDDQFSVERPDGSNFTLKIRSTKLEDSAMYFCASSFTGGDSPLHFGNGTRLTVT.

The CDR3 loop is CASSQIRPGLATTSTDTQYF. The CDR3 coding sequence is TGTGCCAGCAGCCAAATACGACCGGGACTAGCTACTACGAGCACAGATACGCAGTATTTT. The V and J genes are TRBV9 and TRBJ2-3; TRBD2 aligns across 9 bases. Germline CDR1 SGDLS, CDR2 YYNGEE. This CDR3 comprises 20 residues. Trimming at V came to 4 bases and at J to 0 bases, leaving 18 bases not matched to a gene.

V usage is TRBV4-2 and J usage is TRBJ1-5; D perhaps matches TRBD1 (6 bases). The germline V and J ends were trimmed by 0 bases and 4 bases, with 10 bases remaining between them. Germline V gene sequence: CDR1 LGHNA, CDR2 YNFKEQ. The CDR3 runs 15 residues. CDR3 region: CASSQDGQGNQPQHF. CDR3 DNA: TGTGCCAGCAGCCAAGACGGGCAGGGGAATCAGCCCCAGCATTTT.

CDR3 residues: CASSVQATGNYGYTF. DNA for the CDR3: TGTGCCAGCAGCGTACAGGCGACAGGGAACTATGGCTACACCTTC. V usage is TRBV9 and J usage is TRBJ1-2; TRBD1 aligns across 7 bases. V trimming: 1 base; J trimming: 2 bases; junction bases outside the gene matches: 5. Germline CDR1 SGDLS, CDR2 YYNGEE. This CDR3 is 15 amino acids long.

V and J are TRBV27 and TRBJ1-6, with 8 bases fitting TRBD1. Germline lookup yields CDR1 MNHEY and CDR2 SMNVEV (reference sequence). The CDR3 totals 17 residues. The V segment lost 5 bases and the J segment 4 bases; nucleotides outside the gene matches: 10. The CDR3 region is CASSVRTGRGYNSPLHF. In DNA form, the CDR3 reads TGTGCCAGCAGTGTACGGACAGGGAGAGGATATAATTCACCCCTCCACTTT.

The chain has TRBV5-4 and TRBJ1-2; D is ambiguous. Per germline, CDR1 SGHNT and CDR2 YYREEE (reference sequence). Trimming stripped 4 bases from V and 4 bases from J, with 17 bases between. The CDR3 extends over 15 amino acids. The DNA of the CDR3 is TGTGCCAGCAGCCGGGGAATCACTGACTCCTATGGCTACACCTTC. Encoded protein: CASSRGITDSYGYTF.

The chain recombines TRBV3-1 (or the pseudogene TRBV3-2) with TRBJ2-1; D is unresolved. Per germline, CDR1 LGHDT and CDR2 YNNKEL (reference sequence). The CDR3 runs to 16 residues. The V end lost 1 base, the J end lost 0 bases, and 10 bases lay between the germline ends. The CDR3 loop is CASSQGFLSSYNEQFF. The CDR3 region has the DNA TGTGCCAGCAGCCAAGGGTTTCTTAGCTCCTACAATGAGCAGTTCTTC.

The chain carries TRBV6-1 and TRBJ1-5; D call uncertain. Trimming cost V 0 bases and J 6 bases, with 6 bases left between them. This CDR3 is built from 13 residues. Germline CDR1 reads MNHNS; CDR2 reads SASEGT. The CDR3, as DNA: TGTGCCAGCAGTGAAGCGGTGAGTCAGCCCCAGCATTTT. Translated, it gives CASSEAVSQPQHF.

The chain employs TRBV3-1 (or the pseudogene TRBV3-2) and TRBJ1-5; the D gene is possibly TRBD1 (5 bases). The CDR3 is 13 amino acids. Germline V gives CDR1 LGHDT, CDR2 YNNKEL (reference sequence). With 4 bases removed from V and 4 bases from J, the gap between germline ends came to 8 bases. In nucleotides, the CDR3 is TGTGCCAGCAGCCTTAACAGGAATCAGCCCCAGCATTTT. It translates to CASSLNRNQPQHF.

The chain links TRBV15 to TRBJ1-5; tentative D call: TRBD1 (6 bases). Germline CDR1 is LNHNV and CDR2 is YYDKDF (reference sequence). CDR3 size: 16 residues. The V gene lost 3 bases and the J gene lost 6 bases, with 18 bases spanning the gap. The CDR3 DNA reads as TGTGCCACCAGCAGGGGGCTGGGGGGGCTCGGTCAGCCCCAGCATTTT. It yields the protein CATSRGLGGLGQPQHF. Combining the CDR3 with reference TRBV15 and TRBJ1-5 gives the whole variable domain DAMVIQNPRYQVTQFGKPVTLSCSQTLNHNVMYWYQQKSSQAPKLLFHYYDKDFNNEADTPDNFQSRRPNTSFCFLDIRSPGLGDTAMYLCATSRGLGGLGQPQHFGDGTRLSIL.

This clone was picked up one time. V gene TRBV6-5 combines with J gene TRBJ1-2, with 7 positions matching TRBD1. The CDR3 spans 15 residues. The germline V gene encodes CDR1 MNHEY and CDR2 SVGAGI. The J segment lost 2 bases and the V segment lost 6 bases, leaving 9 bases of the junction unmatched. The CDR3 loop reads CASSRQGPYNYGYTF. The CDR3 DNA reads as TGTGCCAGCAGCCGACAGGGCCCATACAACTATGGCTACACCTTC.

The chain carries TRBV13 and TRBJ1-3; TRBD1 might be the D (6 bases). The CDR3 has 14 residues. Germline assignment: CDR1 PRHDT and CDR2 FYEKMQ (reference sequence). V lost 5 bases and J 4 bases, leaving 12 bases between the germline ends. The CDR3 nucleotides read TGTGCCAGCAGCCGCAGGGGCCCCGGAAACACCATATATTTT. Encoded protein: CASSRRGPGNTIYF.

The chain has TRBV2 and TRBJ2-1, with D maybe TRBD2 (6 bases). Trimming stripped 11 bases from V and 7 bases from J, with 24 bases between. The CDR3 covers 15 residues. Germline V gene data show CDR1 as SNHLY and CDR2 as FYNNEI. The CDR3 here is CAGQRELMAGNEQFF. The DNA of the CDR3 is TGTGCCGGACAACGGGAGTTGATGGCCGGAAATGAGCAGTTCTTC.

The chain links TRBV29-1 to TRBJ2-5; D possibly corresponds to TRBD2 (7 bases). Germline V CDR1 and CDR2: SQVTM, ANQGSEA. This CDR3 region has 14 residues. With 4 bases removed from V and 2 bases from J, the gap between germline ends came to 14 bases. DNA for the CDR3: TGCAGCGTTGCGAGGGGGGGGGATCAAGAGACCCAGTACTTC. Its protein is CSVARGGDQETQYF.

Of note for this clone: This sample also contains other DNA sequences that code for the same CDR3. This rearrangement joins TRBV5-1 to TRBJ1-1, with TRBD1 as a possible D gene (6 bases). V lost 2 bases and J lost 1, with 9 bases in between. The length of the CDR3 is 14 residues. Germline CDR1 and CDR2: SGHRS and YFSETQ. CDR3 in amino acids: CASSLVQGNTEAFF. The CDR3 DNA reads as TGCGCCAGCAGCTTAGTACAGGGGAACACTGAAGCTTTCTTT. Variable domain in full (rest from reference TRBV5-1 and TRBJ1-1): KAGVTQTPRYLIKTRGQQVTLSCSPISGHRSVSWYQQTPGQGLQFLFEYFSETQRNKGNFPGRFSGRQFSNSRSEMNVSTLELGDSALYLCASSLVQGNTEAFFGQGTRLTVV.

V is TRBV11-2 and J is TRBJ2-1, with 9 bases lining up with TRBD2. The CDR3 sequence is 15 residues long. Germline-derived CDR1 and CDR2 are SGHAT and FQNNGV. V shed 7 bases, J shed 7 bases, and the junction held 11 bases outside the gene matches. The CDR3 region has the DNA TGTGCCAGCACCATGGGGCGGGAGGGCTTTAATGAGCAGTTCTTC. Translating gives CASTMGREGFNEQFF.

This chain connects TRBV13 to TRBJ1-6; a weak D match, TRBD1 (5 bases). There are 14 residues in the CDR3. CDR1 and CDR2 from the germline V gene are PRHDT and FYEKMQ (reference sequence). The germline V and J ends were trimmed by 1 base and 10 bases, with 11 bases remaining between them. This CDR3 is CASSLEGVGSPLHF. CDR3 DNA sequence: TGTGCCAGCAGCTTAGAAGGGGTTGGCTCACCCCTCCACTTT. Full variable domain (remainder filled in from reference TRBV13 and TRBJ1-6): AAGVIQSPRHLIKEKRETATLKCYPIPRHDTVYWYQQGPGQDPQFLISFYEKMQSDKGSIPDRFSAQQFSDYHSELNMSSLELGDSALYFCASSLEGVGSPLHFGNGTRLTVT.

V is TRBV7-6 and J is TRBJ2-3; no definite D call. Deletions cut 1 base from V and 6 bases from J, with 8 bases between. The CDR3 contains 13 residues. Per germline, CDR1 SGHVS and CDR2 FNYEAQ. The CDR3 sequence: CASSLGFRDTQYF. The CDR3 DNA follows: TGTGCCAGCAGCTTAGGGTTCCGGGATACGCAGTATTTT.